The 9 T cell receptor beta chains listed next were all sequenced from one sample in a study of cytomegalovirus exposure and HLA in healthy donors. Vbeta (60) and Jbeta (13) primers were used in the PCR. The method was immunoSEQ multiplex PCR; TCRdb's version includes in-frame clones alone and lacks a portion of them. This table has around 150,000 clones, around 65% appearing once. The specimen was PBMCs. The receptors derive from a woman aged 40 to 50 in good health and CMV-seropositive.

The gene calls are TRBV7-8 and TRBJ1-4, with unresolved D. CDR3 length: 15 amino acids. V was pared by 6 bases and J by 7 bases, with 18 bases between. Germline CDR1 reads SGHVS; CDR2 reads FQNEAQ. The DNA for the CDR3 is TGTGCCAGCAGTTCAACGGGTCGGGAAGGTGAAAAACTGTTTTTT. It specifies CASSSTGREGEKLFF.

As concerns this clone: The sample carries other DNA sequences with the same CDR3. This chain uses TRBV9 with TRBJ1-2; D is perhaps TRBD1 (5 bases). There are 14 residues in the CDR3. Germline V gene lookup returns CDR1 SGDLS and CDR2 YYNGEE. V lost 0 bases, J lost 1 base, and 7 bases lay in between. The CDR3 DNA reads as TGTGCCAGCAGCGTAGGCGACAGTAACTATGGCTACACCTTC. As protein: CASSVGDSNYGYTF.

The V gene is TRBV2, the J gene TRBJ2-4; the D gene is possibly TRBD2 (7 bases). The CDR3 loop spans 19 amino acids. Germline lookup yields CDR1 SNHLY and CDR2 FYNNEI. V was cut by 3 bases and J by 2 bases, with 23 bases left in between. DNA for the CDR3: TGTGCCAGCAGTGAGTCGAGGGGGGGCCCGGGTTTAACCAAAAACATTCAGTACTTC. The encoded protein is CASSESRGGPGLTKNIQYF.

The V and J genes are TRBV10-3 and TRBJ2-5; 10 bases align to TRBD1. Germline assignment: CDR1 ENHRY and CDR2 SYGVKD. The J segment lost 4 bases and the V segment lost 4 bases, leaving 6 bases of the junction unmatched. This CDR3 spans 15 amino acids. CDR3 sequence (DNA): TGTGCCATCAGTGCTCCGGGACAGGGGAGAGAGACCCAGTACTTC. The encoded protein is CAISAPGQGRETQYF.

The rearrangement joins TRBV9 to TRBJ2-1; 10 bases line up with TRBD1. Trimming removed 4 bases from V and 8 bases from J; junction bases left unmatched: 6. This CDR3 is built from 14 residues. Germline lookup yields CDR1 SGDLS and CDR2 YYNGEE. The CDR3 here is CASSRDRGIDEQFF. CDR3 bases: TGTGCCAGCAGCCGGGACAGGGGTATCGATGAGCAGTTCTTC.

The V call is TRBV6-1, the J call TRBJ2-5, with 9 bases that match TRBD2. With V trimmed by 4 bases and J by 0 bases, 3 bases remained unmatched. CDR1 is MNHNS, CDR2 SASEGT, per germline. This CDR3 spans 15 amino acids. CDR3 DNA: TGTGCCAGCAGTGCGACTAGCGGCCACCAAGAGACCCAGTACTTC. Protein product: CASSATSGHQETQYF.

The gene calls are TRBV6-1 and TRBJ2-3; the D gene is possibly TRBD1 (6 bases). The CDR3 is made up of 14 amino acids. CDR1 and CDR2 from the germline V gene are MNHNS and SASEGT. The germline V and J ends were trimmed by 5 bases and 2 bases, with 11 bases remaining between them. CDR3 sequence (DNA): TGTGCCAGCAGTCCTACAGGGTTCACAGATACGCAGTATTTT. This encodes CASSPTGFTDTQYF.

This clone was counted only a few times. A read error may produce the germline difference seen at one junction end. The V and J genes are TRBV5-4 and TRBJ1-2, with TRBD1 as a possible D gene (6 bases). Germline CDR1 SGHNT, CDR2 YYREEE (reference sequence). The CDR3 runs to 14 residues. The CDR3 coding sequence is TGTGCCAGCAGCTTGGACACAGGGACCTATGGCTACCCCTTC. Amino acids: CASSLDTGTYGYPF.

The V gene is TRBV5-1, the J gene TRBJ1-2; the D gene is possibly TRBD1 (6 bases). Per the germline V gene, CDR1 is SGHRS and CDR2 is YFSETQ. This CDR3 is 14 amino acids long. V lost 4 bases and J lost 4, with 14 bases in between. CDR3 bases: TGCGCCAGCAGCCCAGACAGGACAGTCTATGGCTACACCTTC. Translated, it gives CASSPDRTVYGYTF.